Sequencing of this TCR beta chain was carried out in a study of cytomegalovirus exposure and HLA in healthy donors. General study results and limits: According to a later analysis, TCR clusters from the first cohort tended to co-occur in the 100 to 150 validation repertoires. Three chains tied to CMV proved CMV antigen-specific in vitro. Rarity marked most TCR sequences, yet some public TCRs occurred in many donors.

To note about this clone: Its antigen is still unknown.

Clones were read by immunoSEQ multiplex PCR, and TCRdb kept only the in-frame ones, dropping some. The sample lists more than 200,000 clones; roughly 87% were seen once. V lost 7 bases to trimming and J lost 5 bases, with 3 bases between them. Looked up from germline, CDR1 is SNHLY and CDR2 is FYNNEI. There are 10 residues in the CDR3. The sequenced material came from PBMCs. The chain recombines TRBV2 with TRBJ2-4; D not resolved. The origin of this receptor is a man between 18 and 29 years old in good health and CMV-seropositive. CDR3 DNA sequence: TGTGCCAGCACTCAAAACATTCAGTACTTC. It codes for CASTQNIQYF.